These 32 T cell receptor beta chains came from one sample sequenced in a study of siplizumab effects on memory and regulatory T cells. Here immunoSEQ multiplex PCR was the method, and the copy in TCRdb shows in-frame clones only, minus some. The sample contains around 100,000 clones, approximately 91% of which appear only once. The sequenced material came from non-Treg CD4+ T cells sorted from blood. The source is a human donor in good health.

V usage is TRBV30 and J usage is TRBJ2-3; 11 positions agree with TRBD2. CDR1 is GTSNPN, CDR2 SVGIG, per germline (reference sequence). This CDR3 is built from 15 residues. After removal of 4 bases from V and 2 bases from J, the junction contained 5 bases not matched to a gene. CDR3 residues: CAWKKLAGATDTQYF. In DNA form, the CDR3 reads TGTGCCTGGAAGAAACTAGCGGGAGCCACAGATACGCAGTATTTT. Variable domain in full (rest from reference TRBV30 and TRBJ2-3): SQTIHQWPATLVQPVGSPLSLECTVEGTSNPNLYWYRQAAGRGLQLLFYSVGIGQISSEVPQNLSASRPQDRQFILSSKKLLLSDSGFYLCAWKKLAGATDTQYFGPGTRLTVL.

The chain combines TRBV13 with TRBJ2-3; 7 positions agree with TRBD2. The CDR3 has 15 residues. The V and J ends lost 4 bases and 0 bases, in that order; junction bases with no gene match: 4. In germline, CDR1 is PRHDT, CDR2 FYEKMQ (reference sequence). The CDR3 DNA is TGTGCCAGCAGCTCTAGGGGAGGGAGCACAGATACGCAGTATTTT. Translated, it gives CASSSRGGSTDTQYF.

V gene TRBV6-5 combines with J gene TRBJ2-7; TRBD1 matches at 7 bases. In germline, CDR1 is MNHEY, CDR2 SVGAGI. The CDR3 is made up of 15 amino acids. V shed 2 bases, J shed 3 bases, and the junction held 7 bases outside the gene matches. The CDR3 protein is CASSYRQGANYEQYF. CDR3 nucleotide sequence: TGTGCCAGCAGTTACAGACAGGGAGCGAACTACGAGCAGTACTTC.

This clone was detected only a few times. The J gene is TRBJ1-2, the V gene TRBV10-3; 7 positions agree with TRBD1. The CDR3 has 14 residues. The V segment lost 0 bases and the J segment 8 bases; nucleotides outside the gene matches: 6. Germline V gene lookup returns CDR1 ENHRY and CDR2 SYGVKD. CDR3 bases: TGTGCCATCAGTGAGTCGACAGGGTCGGGAGGCTACACCTTC. As protein: CAISESTGSGGYTF.

CDR3 protein: CASSGQKNYGYTF. The DNA of the CDR3 is TGTGCCAGCTCAGGACAAAAAAACTATGGCTACACCTTC. The chain uses TRBV18 and TRBJ1-2; D might be TRBD1 (5 bases). Germline V lookup: CDR1 KGHSH, CDR2 LQKENI. CDR3 length: 13 amino acids. The ends were cut back, 5 bases at V and 2 bases at J, with 9 bases in the middle.

This clone is classed as medium-sized. Distinct nucleotide sequences in the sample also encode this CDR3. This chain links TRBV27 with TRBJ2-7; D remains ambiguous. The germline V and J ends were trimmed by 3 bases and 0 bases, with 9 bases remaining between them. This CDR3 has 14 residues. Germline lookup yields CDR1 MNHEY and CDR2 SMNVEV (reference sequence). The CDR3 reads CASSFTVHSYEQYF. CDR3 coding DNA: TGTGCCAGCAGTTTTACGGTCCACTCCTACGAGCAGTACTTC.

The V and J genes are TRBV7-9 and TRBJ1-1; no firm D call. V lost 1 base and J lost 2, with 11 bases in between. CDR1 and CDR2 from the germline V gene are SEHNR and FQNEAQ (reference sequence). The CDR3 sequence is 15 residues long. DNA of the CDR3: TGTGCCAGCAGCTTAGGTTTAAGCTATAACACTGAAGCTTTCTTT. Its translation is CASSLGLSYNTEAFF.

The chain is built from TRBV7-8 and TRBJ2-2; D call uncertain. V was cut by 5 bases and J by 8 bases, with 9 bases left in between. This CDR3 has 12 amino acids. Looked up from germline, CDR1 is SGHVS and CDR2 is FQNEAQ. For the CDR3, the DNA is TGTGCCAGCAGCCCATTAGGAGGGGAGCTGTTTTTT. Protein product: CASSPLGGELFF. The whole variable domain, remainder taken from reference TRBV7-8 and TRBJ2-2, is GAGVSQSPRYKVAKRGQDVALRCDPISGHVSLFWYQQALGQGPEFLTYFQNEAQLDKSGLPSDRFFAERPEGSVSTLKIQRTQQEDSAVYLCASSPLGGELFFGEGSRLTVL.

The chain couples TRBV27 to TRBJ1-2, with TRBD1 identical over 7 bases. J lost 7 bases, V lost 5 bases, and 7 bases had no gene match. From germline, CDR1 is MNHEY and CDR2 SMNVEV (reference sequence). The length of the CDR3 is 13 residues. CDR3 loop: CASSNHRGRGYTF. CDR3 bases: TGTGCCAGCAGTAACCACAGGGGACGTGGCTACACCTTC.

V gene TRBV6-4 combines with J gene TRBJ2-1, with TRBD2 as a possible D gene (5 bases). V was pared by 5 bases and J by 5 bases, with 16 bases between. From germline, CDR1 is MRHNA and CDR2 SNTAGT. The CDR3 sequence is 15 residues long. CDR3 sequence reads: CASSPREGLDNEQFF. In DNA, the CDR3 is TGTGCCAGCAGTCCTCGAGAGGGCCTAGACAATGAGCAGTTCTTC.

The rearrangement links TRBV30 to TRBJ2-1; weak D call: TRBD2 (6 bases). Germline-derived CDR1 and CDR2 are GTSNPN and SVGIG (reference sequence). Trimming cost V 6 bases and J 3 bases, with 15 bases left between them. This CDR3 spans 14 amino acids. CDR3 loop: CACRRDLHYNEQFF. CDR3 DNA sequence: TGTGCCTGCCGCCGGGACTTACACTACAATGAGCAGTTCTTC.

V gene TRBV6-1 combines with J gene TRBJ2-1, with 9 nucleotides matching TRBD2. The CDR3 covers 15 residues. The germline V gene encodes CDR1 MNHNS and CDR2 SASEGT. The junction had 3 bases not matched to a gene; V was cut back by 4 bases and J by 2 bases. The CDR3 reads CASSVLAGPYNEQFF. The CDR3 region has the DNA TGTGCCAGCAGTGTCCTAGCGGGACCCTACAATGAGCAGTTCTTC.

The V gene is TRBV14, the J gene TRBJ1-4; D remains ambiguous. Trimming took 4 bases from V and 0 from J, leaving 9 bases between them. The V gene's germline CDR1 is SGHDN and CDR2 FVKESK. The CDR3 totals 15 residues. The CDR3 is CASSPRSATNEKLFF. As DNA, the CDR3 is TGTGCCAGCAGCCCTCGGAGCGCAACTAATGAAAAACTGTTTTTT.

This clone was observed a single time. This rearrangement joins TRBV5-1 to TRBJ2-3; D not certain. The germline V and J ends were trimmed by 4 bases and 3 bases, with 6 bases remaining between them. The germline V gene has CDR1 SGHRS and CDR2 YFSETQ. CDR3 length: 12 residues. The CDR3 sequence: CASSTRTDTQYF. In nucleotides, the CDR3 is TGCGCCAGCAGCACCAGAACAGATACGCAGTATTTT.

The V gene is TRBV5-1, the J gene TRBJ2-3, with 12 bases lining up with TRBD2. The junction had 9 bases not matched to a gene; V was cut back by 4 bases and J by 12 bases. Germline assignment: CDR1 SGHRS and CDR2 YFSETQ. This CDR3 contains 14 residues. The CDR3 sequence: CASSTGLAGTPQYF. The CDR3 bases are TGCGCCAGCAGCACTGGACTAGCGGGAACCCCCCAGTATTTT. The full variable domain, rest sourced from reference TRBV5-1 and TRBJ2-3, is KAGVTQTPRYLIKTRGQQVTLSCSPISGHRSVSWYQQTPGQGLQFLFEYFSETQRNKGNFPGRFSGRQFSNSRSEMNVSTLELGDSALYLCASSTGLAGTPQYFGPGTRLTVL.

V usage is TRBV16 and J usage is TRBJ1-3, with D perhaps TRBD1 (5 bases). Germline V gives CDR1 KGHSY, CDR2 FQNENV. This CDR3 spans 14 amino acids. Trimming shortened V by 4 bases and J by 1 base, and 8 bases separated the two germline ends. This CDR3 reads CASSLTGSGNTIYF. CDR3 sequence (DNA): TGTGCCAGCAGCCTTACAGGATCTGGAAACACCATATATTTT.

This clone was seen a single time. This chain uses TRBV12-5 with TRBJ1-5, with TRBD1 matching 12 bases. CDR1 and CDR2 (germline): LGHNT, FRNRAP. The CDR3 contains 19 residues. The V segment lost 0 bases and the J segment 1 base; nucleotides outside the gene matches: 7. The CDR3, as DNA: TGTGCTAGTGGTTTGGTCGGGACAGGGGGCTCCCCCAGCAATCAGCCCCAGCATTTT. Amino acid sequence: CASGLVGTGGSPSNQPQHF.

V gene TRBV29-1 combines with J gene TRBJ1-2; maybe TRBD1 (5 bases). V dropped 8 bases and J dropped 2 bases, with 9 bases sitting between them. Germline lookup yields CDR1 SQVTM and CDR2 ANQGSEA. The CDR3 is made up of 11 amino acids. DNA of the CDR3: TGCAGCTTCCGGACAAACTATGGCTACACCTTC. Protein product: CSFRTNYGYTF.

The V and J genes are TRBV30 and TRBJ1-5; possible D gene TRBD1, 5 bases. There are 16 residues in the CDR3. V was cut by 0 bases and J by 0 bases, with 12 bases left in between. Germline V gives CDR1 GTSNPN, CDR2 SVGIG (reference sequence). The CDR3 region is CAWSVGGLPSNQPQHF. The DNA for the CDR3 is TGTGCCTGGAGTGTTGGGGGGTTGCCTAGCAATCAGCCCCAGCATTTT. The whole variable domain, remainder taken from reference TRBV30 and TRBJ1-5, is SQTIHQWPATLVQPVGSPLSLECTVEGTSNPNLYWYRQAAGRGLQLLFYSVGIGQISSEVPQNLSASRPQDRQFILSSKKLLLSDSGFYLCAWSVGGLPSNQPQHFGDGTRLSIL.

The chain has TRBV19 and TRBJ1-1; no definite D call. The CDR3 is 14 amino acids. The germline CDR1 and CDR2 sequences are LNHDA and SQIVND (reference sequence). Trimming took off 0 bases at V and 1 base at J, with 6 bases between the two ends. The CDR3, as DNA: TGTGCCAGTAGTATAGATGGGGAGAACACTGAAGCTTTCTTT. Protein: CASSIDGENTEAFF.

The chain joins TRBV5-8 to TRBJ1-2, with 7 bases lining up with TRBD1. Germline CDR1 SGHTS, CDR2 YDEGEE. The ends lost 1 base at V and 6 bases at J; junction bases unmatched: 9. The CDR3 covers 15 residues. CDR3 sequence: CASSLLSDRVHGYTF. The CDR3 DNA reads TGTGCCAGCAGCTTGCTCTCCGACAGGGTGCATGGCTACACCTTC.

The chain employs TRBV5-1 and TRBJ2-2, with TRBD1 matching over 9 bases. V dropped 5 bases and J dropped 0; count of bases not matched to a gene: 5. Germline V gives CDR1 SGHRS, CDR2 YFSETQ. This CDR3 contains 16 residues. CDR3 in amino acids: CASSIGTGSNTGELFF. The CDR3 DNA reads as TGCGCCAGCAGTATCGGGACAGGGTCGAACACCGGGGAGCTGTTTTTT.

This clone is termed medium-sized. The V call is TRBV12-2, the J call TRBJ2-1. TRBV12-2 is labeled a pseudogene. The CDR3 consists of 15 residues. The CDR3 DNA sequence: TGTGCAAGTCGCTTAGCGAGGACGGTTTACAATGAGCAGTTCTTC. Its translation is CASRLARTVYNEQFF.

V and J are TRBV28 and TRBJ2-2; TRBD1 might be the D (5 bases). The germline V and J ends were trimmed by 5 bases and 6 bases, with 19 bases remaining between them. In germline, CDR1 is MDHEN, CDR2 SYDVKM. The CDR3 has 16 amino acids. The CDR3 sequence: CASSLRDRVFSGELFF. For the CDR3, the DNA is TGTGCCAGCAGTCTCAGGGATAGAGTTTTCTCCGGGGAGCTGTTTTTT.

This clone occurred once. The chain has TRBV4-1 and TRBJ2-7; 8 bases align to TRBD1. J was trimmed by 6 bases and V by 4 bases; bases with no gene match: 5. CDR3 length: 13 residues. From germline, CDR1 is MGHRA and CDR2 YSYEKL. The CDR3 nucleotides read TGCGCCAGCAGCCTTGGACAGGGATCCGAGCAGTACTTC. Its translation is CASSLGQGSEQYF.

The chain combines TRBV28 with TRBJ2-1, with TRBD2 identical over 7 bases. This CDR3 is built from 18 residues. With V trimmed by 7 bases and J by 0 bases, 15 bases remained unmatched. CDR1 and CDR2 (germline): MDHEN, SYDVKM. This CDR3 is CASTSPGLSLASYNEQFF. CDR3 in DNA: TGTGCCAGCACCTCACCGGGACTATCCTTGGCCTCCTACAATGAGCAGTTCTTC.

The chain combines TRBV4-1 with TRBJ2-7, with D perhaps matching TRBD2 (6 bases). The CDR3 extends over 15 amino acids. The V gene's germline CDR1 is MGHRA and CDR2 YSYEKL. The V end lost 1 base, the J end lost 3 bases, and 13 bases lay between the germline ends. In DNA form, the CDR3 reads TGCGCCAGCAGCCAAGCGGGGGTCAAGGACTACGAGCAGTACTTC. Translated: CASSQAGVKDYEQYF.

The V and J genes are TRBV19 and TRBJ2-2, with D possibly being TRBD1 or TRBD2 (6 bases each). The CDR3 contains 15 residues. CDR1 LNHDA and CDR2 SQIVND come from the germline V gene (reference sequence). V lost 4 bases, J lost 5 bases, and 14 bases lay in between. The CDR3 here is CASSKPGAGTGELFF. As DNA, the CDR3 is TGTGCCAGTAGTAAGCCGGGGGCAGGGACCGGGGAGCTGTTTTTT.

A single count supports this clone. This chain connects TRBV4-2 to TRBJ2-7; D may be TRBD1 or TRBD2 (5 bases each). The V gene's germline CDR1 is LGHNA and CDR2 YNFKEQ. The CDR3 is made up of 15 amino acids. V was clipped by 3 bases and J by 0 bases, with 12 bases between them. Written as DNA, the CDR3 is TGTGCCAGCAGCCAGAGGGACGAAAGCTCCTACGAGCAGTACTTC. Its translation is CASSQRDESSYEQYF.

This chain joins TRBV4-3 and TRBJ1-1, with no clear D. The CDR3 sequence is 15 residues long. Germline CDR1 reads LGHNA; CDR2 reads YSLEER. V was trimmed by 5 bases and J by 1 base, leaving 14 bases between them. In DNA, the CDR3 is TGCGCCAGCAGCAACAAGGGTCGGGCGAACACTGAAGCTTTCTTT. This sequence encodes CASSNKGRANTEAFF.

V usage is TRBV30 and J usage is TRBJ2-2, with no clear D. CDR3 length: 12 amino acids. V lost 5 bases and J lost 1, with 5 bases in between. CDR1 is GTSNPN, CDR2 SVGIG, per germline (reference sequence). CDR3: CAWGENTGELFF. DNA for the CDR3: TGTGCCTGGGGAGAGAACACCGGGGAGCTGTTTTTT.

The chain employs TRBV5-6 and TRBJ1-3; D is ambiguous. This CDR3 is 12 amino acids long. CDR1 is SGHDT and CDR2 is YYEEEE in the germline V gene. Trimming stripped 6 bases from V and 11 bases from J, with 15 bases between. DNA of the CDR3: TGTGCCAGCACCCTCCAAATCCCCCCCATATATTTT. This sequence encodes CASTLQIPPIYF.